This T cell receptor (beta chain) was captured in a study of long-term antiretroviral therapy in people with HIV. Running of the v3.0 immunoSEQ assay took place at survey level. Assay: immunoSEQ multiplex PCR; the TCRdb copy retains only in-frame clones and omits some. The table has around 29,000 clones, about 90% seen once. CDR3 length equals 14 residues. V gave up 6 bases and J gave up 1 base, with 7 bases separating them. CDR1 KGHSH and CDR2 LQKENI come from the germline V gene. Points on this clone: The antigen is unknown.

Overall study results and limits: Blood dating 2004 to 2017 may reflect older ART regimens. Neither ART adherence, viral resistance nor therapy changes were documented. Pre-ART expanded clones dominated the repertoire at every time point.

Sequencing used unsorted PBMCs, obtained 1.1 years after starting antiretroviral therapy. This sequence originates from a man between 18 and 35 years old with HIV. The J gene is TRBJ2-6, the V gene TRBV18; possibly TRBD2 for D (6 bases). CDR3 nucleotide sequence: TGTGCCAGCTCCGGGGGATCTGGGGCCAACGTCCTGACTTTC. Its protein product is CASSGGSGANVLTF.